The next 27 T cell receptor beta chains were all read from a single sample in a study of response to subunit inactivated influenza vaccine. TCRdb re-analysed the RT-PCR reads in MiXCR, keeping a single row per CDR3 protein. The repertoire includes a few hundred thousand distinct CDR3 sequences, roughly a fifth of them detected once, and roughly a tenth sits in the top ten. Sequenced material: PBMCs from blood, taken 21 months after vaccination. These TCRs come from a man between 45 and 75 years old who received an inactivated influenza vaccine.

The chain uses TRBV28 and TRBJ1-2, with 7 bases that match TRBD1. The CDR3 is 14 amino acids. J gave up 6 bases and V 7 bases, and 11 bases lay outside the gene matches. Germline V gene data show CDR1 as MDHEN and CDR2 as SYDVKM. The CDR3 protein is CASKGRQGMDGYTF. DNA for the CDR3: TGTGCCAGCAAGGGAAGACAGGGAATGGATGGCTACACCTTC.

The V and J genes are TRBV20-1 and TRBJ2-7; tentative D call: TRBD1 (5 bases). This CDR3 is 14 amino acids long. Looked up from germline, CDR1 is DFQATT and CDR2 is SNEGSKA (reference sequence). V dropped 1 base and J dropped 4 bases, with 14 bases sitting between them. The CDR3 here is CSARAGQGKYEQYF. DNA of the CDR3: TGCAGTGCTAGAGCAGGGCAGGGAAAATACGAGCAGTACTTC.

This chain joins TRBV6-2 or TRBV6-3 and TRBJ1-5; perhaps TRBD1 as D (6 bases). Germline V lookup: CDR1 MNHEY, CDR2 SVGEGT. The CDR3 length is 17 residues. V was shortened by 5 bases and J by 4 bases, with 21 bases between the two germline ends. CDR3 coding DNA: TGTGCCAGCAGTCATCACCTCGAAGGGACAACAAATCAGCCCCAGCATTTT. Protein sequence: CASSHHLEGTTNQPQHF.

The rearrangement uses TRBV6-1 and TRBJ2-5, with TRBD2 matching 9 bases. Germline V gene data show CDR1 as MNHNS and CDR2 as SASEGT. This CDR3 is built from 16 residues. J lost 4 bases, V lost 6 bases, and 12 bases had no gene match. CDR3 nucleotides: TGTGCCAGCAGCCCTCGTAGAGGTAGCGGGAGAGAGACCCAGTACTTC. Amino acids: CASSPRRGSGRETQYF.

The chain carries TRBV20-1 and TRBJ1-4; D remains unclear. The CDR3 runs to 11 residues. The V gene lost 2 bases and the J gene lost 5 bases, with 3 bases spanning the gap. Germline V CDR1 and CDR2: DFQATT, SNEGSKA (reference sequence). The CDR3 spells CSARQNEKLFF. The CDR3 nucleotides are TGCAGTGCTAGACAGAATGAAAAACTGTTTTTT.

The V gene is TRBV20-1, the J gene TRBJ2-5; D unclear. V lost 8 bases, J lost 6 bases, and 4 bases lay in between. The CDR3 runs 8 residues. From germline, CDR1 is DFQATT and CDR2 SNEGSKA (reference sequence). In DNA form, the CDR3 reads TGCAGTCTAAAGACCCAGTACTTC. It codes for CSLKTQYF.

This clonotype has a count of ten or more. The gene calls are TRBV12-3 or TRBV12-4 and TRBJ1-6; D is ambiguous. V was pared by 1 base and J by 9 bases, with 7 bases between. This CDR3 contains 13 residues. The CDR3 DNA reads TGTGCCAGCAGTTTAGGGACTTCTTCACCCCTCCACTTT. The encoded protein is CASSLGTSSPLHF.

This clonotype has ten or more counts. CDR3 region: CATSRGFTGGTEAFF. CDR3 sequence (DNA): TGTGCCACCAGCAGAGGTTTCACAGGGGGCACTGAAGCTTTCTTT. V usage is TRBV15 and J usage is TRBJ1-1; 8 bases are shared with TRBD1. The CDR3 extends over 15 amino acids. The V gene end was trimmed by 1 base and the J gene end by 4 bases; junction bases not matched to a gene: 5. CDR1 is LNHNV and CDR2 is YYDKDF in the germline V gene (reference sequence).

This clonotype has at least ten counts. The chain employs TRBV12-3 or TRBV12-4 and TRBJ1-4; D gene unclear. The CDR3 is 17 amino acids. Trimming removed 3 bases at V and 5 bases at J, with 19 bases between. The CDR3 reads CASSFRSLGSSNEKLFF. CDR3 nucleotide sequence: TGTGCCAGCAGTTTCCGATCTTTAGGCAGCTCGAATGAAAAACTGTTTTTT.

This clonotype was found many times. This chain connects TRBV4-2 to TRBJ1-5, with 9 bases matching TRBD1. The CDR3 is 15 amino acids. CDR1 is LGHNA, CDR2 YNFKEQ, per germline. Trimming took 3 bases from V and 5 from J; bases not matched to a gene: 5. The CDR3 protein is CASSHSRTGDQPQHF. CDR3 nucleotide sequence: TGTGCCAGCAGCCATTCTAGGACAGGGGATCAGCCCCAGCATTTT.

This clonotype was counted between two and nine times. V is TRBV23-1 and J is TRBJ2-3, with D perhaps matching TRBD1 (8 bases). TRBV23-1 is filed as an ORF, its function uncertain. Trimming removed 1 base at V and 0 bases at J, with 11 bases between. The CDR3 consists of 16 residues. CDR3 in DNA: TGCGCCAGCAGTCAATTACAGGGGGGGAGCACAGATACGCAGTATTTT. Its translation is CASSQLQGGSTDTQYF.

The gene calls are TRBV7-2 and TRBJ2-3; TRBD2 aligns across 15 bases. CDR3 size: 17 residues. Germline V gene sequence: CDR1 SGHTA, CDR2 FQGNSA. Germline trimming cut 5 bases from V and 5 bases from J; bases unmatched to any gene: 8. The CDR3 region is CASSPGTSGRLVDTQYF. For the CDR3, the DNA is TGTGCCAGCAGCCCCGGGACTAGCGGGAGGTTGGTAGATACGCAGTATTTT.

This clonotype was counted a few times. The V gene is TRBV5-1, the J gene TRBJ1-1; weak D call: TRBD1 (6 bases). Germline CDR1 is SGHRS and CDR2 is YFSETQ. Trimming stripped 1 base from V and 2 bases from J, with 9 bases between. CDR3 size: 14 residues. CDR3 residues: CASSLRQANTEAFF. For the CDR3, the DNA is TGCGCCAGCAGCTTGAGACAGGCCAACACTGAAGCTTTCTTT. Supplemented by reference TRBV5-1 and TRBJ1-1, the full variable domain reads KAGVTQTPRYLIKTRGQQVTLSCSPISGHRSVSWYQQTPGQGLQFLFEYFSETQRNKGNFPGRFSGRQFSNSRSEMNVSTLELGDSALYLCASSLRQANTEAFFGQGTRLTVV.

In this sample, this clonotype turned up a few times. V usage is TRBV12-3 or TRBV12-4 and J usage is TRBJ1-1, with D possibly being TRBD1 (5 bases). There are 12 residues in the CDR3. V dropped 8 bases and J dropped 11 bases, with 18 bases sitting between them. CDR3 amino acids: CASSPGPRGAFF. For the CDR3, the DNA is TGTGCCAGCTCACCGGGGCCTCGGGGCGCTTTCTTT.

This clonotype showed up just a few times. The rearrangement uses TRBV28 and TRBJ1-5; possible D gene TRBD1, 6 bases. Germline V lookup: CDR1 MDHEN, CDR2 SYDVKM. The CDR3 spans 16 residues. Trimming cost V 5 bases and J 5 bases, with 19 bases left between them. The CDR3 nucleotides are TGTGCCAGCAGTACCTACCCCGGCGGGGGCGATCAGCCCCAGCATTTT. This translates into CASSTYPGGGDQPQHF. Based on the CDR3 plus reference TRBV28 and TRBJ1-5, the full variable domain is DVKVTQSSRYLVKRTGEKVFLECVQDMDHENMFWYRQDPGLGLRLIYFSYDVKMKEKGDIPEGYSVSREKKERFSLILESASTNQTSMYLCASSTYPGGGDQPQHFGDGTRLSIL.

This clonotype was seen at least ten times. The rearrangement links TRBV6-1 to TRBJ1-1, with unresolved D. From germline, CDR1 is MNHNS and CDR2 SASEGT. CDR3 length equals 14 residues. V lost 6 bases to trimming and J lost 8 bases, with 19 bases between them. CDR3 DNA sequence: TGTGCCAGCAGGCTGGACTCCGCCAAGAGCGAAGCTTTCTTT. Its protein is CASRLDSAKSEAFF.

This clonotype was recorded a few times. The chain recombines TRBV5-4 with TRBJ1-2; 10 nucleotides match TRBD1. Germline V CDR1 and CDR2: SGHNT, YYREEE (reference sequence). The CDR3 loop spans 16 amino acids. With 4 bases clipped from V and 1 base from J, the junction kept 7 bases outside the gene matches. The CDR3 bases are TGTGCCAGCAGCGCCGGACAGGGGGTATATAACTATGGCTACACCTTC. Amino acids: CASSAGQGVYNYGYTF.

This chain links TRBV18 with TRBJ1-6, with TRBD1 matching 7 bases. This CDR3 has 14 residues. The junction had 4 bases not matched to a gene; V was cut back by 2 bases and J by 9 bases. Germline loops: CDR1 KGHSH, CDR2 LQKENI. CDR3 sequence: CASSPGTAGSPLHF. Written as DNA, the CDR3 is TGTGCCAGCTCACCAGGGACAGCAGGTTCACCCCTCCACTTT.

This sequence joins TRBV10-2 and TRBJ1-1; D is perhaps TRBD1 (5 bases). From germline, CDR1 is WSHSY and CDR2 SAAADI. The CDR3 totals 11 residues. Deletions cut 7 bases from V and 6 bases from J, with 9 bases between. The CDR3 protein is CASTGAAEAFF. DNA for the CDR3: TGCGCCAGCACTGGGGCCGCTGAAGCTTTCTTT.

This sequence joins TRBV2 and TRBJ1-5; D is perhaps TRBD1 (6 bases). Germline lookup yields CDR1 SNHLY and CDR2 FYNNEI. The V end was cut by 4 bases, the J end by 4 bases, with 14 bases between. The CDR3 is 15 residues long. CDR3 amino acids: CASSARGQKNQPQHF. CDR3 in DNA: TGTGCCAGCAGTGCCCGGGGGCAGAAAAATCAGCCCCAGCATTTT.

The chain joins TRBV18 to TRBJ1-2, with D unclear. The V end lost 3 bases, the J end lost 9 bases, and 11 bases lay between the germline ends. The CDR3 spans 12 residues. CDR1 and CDR2 from the germline V gene are KGHSH and LQKENI. The CDR3 DNA reads TGTGCCAGCTCACCGGGGAGTCATTGCTACACCTTC. Translation: CASSPGSHCYTF.

The chain is built from TRBV6-2 or TRBV6-3 and TRBJ1-3; no clear D. V lost 4 bases and J 0 bases, leaving 13 bases between the germline ends. The CDR3 sequence is 16 residues long. Germline V gene sequence: CDR1 MNHEY, CDR2 SVGEGT. The CDR3 nucleotides are TGTGCCAGCAGTTTAAGGACCGCCAGCTCTGGAAACACCATATATTTT. Amino acid sequence: CASSLRTASSGNTIYF.

With respect to this clonotype: A read error is possible here, since a much larger clone lies one base away. This rearrangement joins TRBV5-5 to TRBJ2-1, with 11 bases lining up with TRBD2. The CDR3 contains 15 residues. CDR1 is SGHKS and CDR2 is YYEKEE in the germline V gene (reference sequence). Trimming cost V 8 bases and J 4 bases; bases outside gene matches: 8. DNA of the CDR3: TGTGCCAGGAGCACCGGGACTAGCGGATACAATGAGCAGTTCTTC. As protein: CARSTGTSGYNEQFF.

The table lists this clonotype with many counts. The gene calls are TRBV20-1 and TRBJ1-1; D unresolved. The CDR3 contains 13 residues. V was shortened by 3 bases and J by 8 bases, with 16 bases between the two germline ends. Germline loops: CDR1 DFQATT, CDR2 SNEGSKA (reference sequence). CDR3 protein: CSARALRATEAFF. In DNA form, the CDR3 reads TGCAGTGCTAGGGCGCTTCGGGCCACAGAAGCTTTCTTT.

In its sample, this clonotype was seen many times. The chain employs TRBV12-3 or TRBV12-4 and TRBJ1-2; D is undetermined. The CDR3 length is 14 residues. Trimming pared 1 base from V and 10 bases from J, leaving 16 bases between. CDR3 nucleotide sequence: TGTGCCAGCAGTTTAGAGGCCGCAGGAGGATACTACACCTTC. Its protein is CASSLEAAGGYYTF.

V and J are TRBV29-1 and TRBJ2-2, with 11 nucleotides matching TRBD1. The V gene's germline CDR1 is SQVTM and CDR2 ANQGSEA. With 6 bases clipped from V and 1 base from J, the junction kept 7 bases outside the gene matches. This CDR3 has 16 residues. CDR3 in amino acids: CSVAPGTGGNTGELFF. CDR3 coding DNA: TGCAGCGTAGCCCCCGGGACAGGGGGGAACACCGGGGAGCTGTTTTTT.

V is TRBV5-1 and J is TRBJ2-1, with TRBD2 identical over 8 bases. The CDR3 length is 14 residues. The V and J ends lost 3 bases and 6 bases, in that order; junction bases with no gene match: 5. Germline loops: CDR1 SGHRS, CDR2 YFSETQ. DNA of the CDR3: TGCGCCAGCAGCTCGACCGGACTAGCCAATGAGCAGTTCTTC. It encodes CASSSTGLANEQFF. Based on the CDR3 plus reference TRBV5-1 and TRBJ2-1, the full variable domain is KAGVTQTPRYLIKTRGQQVTLSCSPISGHRSVSWYQQTPGQGLQFLFEYFSETQRNKGNFPGRFSGRQFSNSRSEMNVSTLELGDSALYLCASSSTGLANEQFFGPGTRLTVL.